The rows below give T cell receptor beta chains drawn from one sample of a study of blood T cells in healthy people across ages. MiXCR, run by TCRdb on the 5' RACE reads, gives a single entry per CDR3 protein. There are about 1.8 million distinct CDR3 sequences in the sample; about 49% occur only once, and 2.1% lies in the top ten. The sample comprised blood. The receptor source for this set is a woman aged 35 to 49 in good health. The CDR3 runs from the conserved cysteine through the conserved F or W. A D gene is named only where the DNA matches it firmly. Clone size is shown for a subset of rows, as once, few, many or a class of expanded clone.

clone_size	v_call	j_call	d_call	cdr3_aa	cdr3_nt
NA	TRBV6-1	TRBJ2-7	TRBD1	CASSDMPGQVYEQYF	TGTGCCAGCAGTGATATGCCGGGACAGGTCTACGAGCAGTACTTC
NA	TRBV4-2	TRBJ2-7	NA	CASSPSQNEQYF	TGTGCCAGCAGCCCATCCCAAAATGAGCAGTACTTC
NA	TRBV20-1	TRBJ2-1	NA	CSARGVGRGANEQFF	TGCAGTGCTAGAGGGGTCGGTCGGGGGGCAAATGAGCAGTTCTTC
NA	TRBV20-1	TRBJ2-5	NA	CSATTFGLLSGETQYF	TGCAGTGCCACCACCTTCGGACTCCTAAGCGGAGAGACCCAGTACTTC
once	TRBV4-3	TRBJ2-5	TRBD2	CASSPETGRAQYF	TGCGCCAGCAGCCCAGAGACGGGGAGGGCCCAGTACTTC
NA	TRBV6-2/TRBV6-3	TRBJ1-2	NA	CASRQVLYGYTF	TGTGCCAGTAGGCAGGTCCTCTATGGCTACACCTTC
NA	TRBV7-2	TRBJ2-2	TRBD2	CASSPWTSGVNTGELFF	TGTGCCAGCAGCCCTTGGACTAGCGGGGTGAACACCGGGGAGCTGTTTTTT
NA	TRBV2	TRBJ2-1	NA	CASSEFGRGSSYNEQFF	TGTGCCAGCAGTGAATTTGGACGGGGGAGCTCCTACAATGAGCAGTTCTTC
NA	TRBV7-2	TRBJ1-6	NA	CASSPTTAGNSPLHF	TGTGCCAGCAGCCCCACGACAGCAGGGAACTCACCCCTCCACTTT
NA	TRBV10-3	TRBJ2-1	NA	CAIWTATYNEQFF	TGTGCCATATGGACAGCCACCTACAATGAGCAGTTCTTC